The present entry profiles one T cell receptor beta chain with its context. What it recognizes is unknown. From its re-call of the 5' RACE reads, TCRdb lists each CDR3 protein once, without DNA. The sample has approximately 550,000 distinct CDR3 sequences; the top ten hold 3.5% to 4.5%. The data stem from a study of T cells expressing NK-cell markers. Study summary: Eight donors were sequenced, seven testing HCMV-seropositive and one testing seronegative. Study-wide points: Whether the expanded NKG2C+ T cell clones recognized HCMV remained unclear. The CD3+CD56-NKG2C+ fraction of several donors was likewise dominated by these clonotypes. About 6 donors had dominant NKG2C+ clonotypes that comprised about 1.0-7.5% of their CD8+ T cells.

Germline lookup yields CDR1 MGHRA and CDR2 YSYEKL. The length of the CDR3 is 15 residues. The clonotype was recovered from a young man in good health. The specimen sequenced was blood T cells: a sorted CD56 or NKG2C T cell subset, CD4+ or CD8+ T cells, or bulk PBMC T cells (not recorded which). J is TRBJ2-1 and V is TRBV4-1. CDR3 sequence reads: CASSHSSSSYNEQFF.